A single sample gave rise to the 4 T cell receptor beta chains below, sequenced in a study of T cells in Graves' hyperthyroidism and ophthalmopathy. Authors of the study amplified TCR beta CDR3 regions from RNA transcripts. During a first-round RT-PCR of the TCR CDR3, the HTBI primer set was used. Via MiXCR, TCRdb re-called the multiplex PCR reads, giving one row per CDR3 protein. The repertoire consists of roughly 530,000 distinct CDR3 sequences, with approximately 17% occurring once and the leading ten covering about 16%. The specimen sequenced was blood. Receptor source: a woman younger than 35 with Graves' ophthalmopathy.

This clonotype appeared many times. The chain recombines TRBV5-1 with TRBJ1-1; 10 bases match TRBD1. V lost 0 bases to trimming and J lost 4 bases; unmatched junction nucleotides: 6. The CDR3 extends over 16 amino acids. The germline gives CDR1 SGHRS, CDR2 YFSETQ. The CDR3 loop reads CASSLDGRTGGTEAFF. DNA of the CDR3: TGCGCCAGCAGCTTGGACGGTCGGACAGGGGGCACTGAAGCTTTCTTT.

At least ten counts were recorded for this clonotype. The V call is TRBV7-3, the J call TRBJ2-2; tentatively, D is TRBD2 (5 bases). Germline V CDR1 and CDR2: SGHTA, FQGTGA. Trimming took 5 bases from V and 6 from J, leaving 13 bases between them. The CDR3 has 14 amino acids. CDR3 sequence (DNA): TGTGCCAGCAGCCCAACCTGGACTTCCGGGGAGCTGTTTTTT. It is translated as CASSPTWTSGELFF. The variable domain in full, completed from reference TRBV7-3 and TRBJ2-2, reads GAGVSQTPSNKVTEKGKYVELRCDPISGHTALYWYRQSLGQGPEFLIYFQGTGAADDSGLPNDRFFAVRPEGSVSTLKIQRTERGDSAVYLCASSPTWTSGELFFGEGSRLTVL.

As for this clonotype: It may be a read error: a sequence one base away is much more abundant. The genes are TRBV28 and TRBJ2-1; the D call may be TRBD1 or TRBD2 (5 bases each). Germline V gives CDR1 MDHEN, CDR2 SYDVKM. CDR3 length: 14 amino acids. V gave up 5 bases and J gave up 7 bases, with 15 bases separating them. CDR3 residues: CASSQGTVPNEQFF. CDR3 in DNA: TGTGCCAGCAGTCAAGGGACGGTACCTAATGAGCAGTTCTTC.

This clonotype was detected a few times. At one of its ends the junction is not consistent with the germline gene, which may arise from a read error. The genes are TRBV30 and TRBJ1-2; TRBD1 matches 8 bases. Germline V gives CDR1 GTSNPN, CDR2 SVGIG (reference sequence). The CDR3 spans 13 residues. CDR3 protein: CAWRPGQVLLDSF. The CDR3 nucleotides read TGTGCCTGGAGGCCGGGACAGGTCCTATTGGATTCCTTC.